The 17 T cell receptor beta chains given below trace back to one sample, sequenced in a study of shared clonotypes between healthy human individuals (TCRdb year 2020). To prepare the library, the immunoSEQ multiplex PCR assay was applied. The table comes from immuneACCESS by way of TCRdb, which keeps in-frame sequences with V and J called. Part of the clones is missing from these tables; in studies checked, under half for an unresolved V gene and the rest for unknown reasons. For this sample the table gives roughly 2.5 million clones, of which more than 90% were detected only once. The leading ten clones occupy over 0.12% of the sample. Sequencing was done on a sample of naive CD4+ T cells sorted from blood. Reading the label with the study, this specimen's cell subset or site is: CD45RA+ positively selected. The receptors derive from a man between 18 and 35 years old in good health.

This chain joins TRBV7-2 and TRBJ2-7; 13 nucleotides line up with TRBD2. With 10 bases clipped from V and 1 base from J, the junction kept 7 bases outside the gene matches. Germline V gene data show CDR1 as SGHTA and CDR2 as FQGNSA. This CDR3 is built from 15 residues. The CDR3 spells CATGGLAGPSYEQYF. Written as DNA, the CDR3 is TGTGCCACGGGGGGACTAGCGGGACCTTCCTACGAGCAGTACTTC.

The V and J genes are TRBV23-1 and TRBJ1-1, with a tentative D call TRBD1 (5 bases). TRBV23-1 qualifies as an ORF whose function is uncertain. The CDR3 extends over 15 amino acids. Trimming cost V 8 bases and J 6 bases, with 22 bases left between them. CDR3 sequence: CASVTGGPGGSEAFF. The CDR3 DNA reads TGCGCCAGCGTCACGGGGGGACCGGGTGGGTCTGAAGCTTTCTTT.

The rearrangement uses TRBV7-2 and TRBJ2-5, with 8 nucleotides matching TRBD2. Germline assignment: CDR1 SGHTA and CDR2 FQGNSA. V was clipped by 1 base and J by 3 bases; unmatched bases: 10. The CDR3 spans 17 residues. CDR3 nucleotide sequence: TGTGCCAGCAGCTTAGTACCCTCGGGGGGGAGGGAAGAGACCCAGTACTTC. Translation gives CASSLVPSGGREETQYF. The full variable domain, completed using reference TRBV7-2 and TRBJ2-5, is GAGVSQSPSNKVTEKGKDVELRCDPISGHTALYWYRQSLGQGLEFLIYFQGNSAPDKSGLPSDRFSAERTGGSVSTLTIQRTQQEDSAVYLCASSLVPSGGREETQYFGPGTRLLVL.

The J gene is TRBJ2-1, the V gene TRBV27, with D possibly TRBD2 on 5 matching bases. The CDR3 sequence is 16 residues long. Per the germline V gene, CDR1 is MNHEY and CDR2 is SMNVEV (reference sequence). V lost 4 bases and J lost 2, with 15 bases in between. This chain's CDR3 is CASSYPGVAPYNEQFF. CDR3 nucleotide sequence: TGTGCCAGCAGTTACCCTGGGGTAGCGCCCTACAATGAGCAGTTCTTC.

Comment on this clone: Mismatch with germline at one junction end may stem from a read error. V and J are TRBV27 and TRBJ2-1; D tentatively reads TRBD1 or TRBD2 (5 bases each). CDR3 length: 12 residues. The V gene's germline CDR1 is MNHEY and CDR2 SMNVEV (reference sequence). CDR3 protein: CASSLGPGQWVF. The CDR3 DNA sequence: TGTGCCAGCAGTTTGGGACCAGGCCAGTGGGTCTTC.

V and J are TRBV28 and TRBJ2-7; weak D call: TRBD1 (5 bases). CDR1 and CDR2 from the germline V gene are MDHEN and SYDVKM. V was clipped by 7 bases and J by 4 bases, with 11 bases between them. CDR3 length equals 12 residues. CDR3 residues: CASTHKGYEQYF. Written as DNA, the CDR3 is TGTGCCAGCACCCATAAGGGGTACGAGCAGTACTTC.

CDR3 nucleotides: TGCGCCAGCAGCCAAAATACAGGGGCCAATCAGCCCCAGCATTTT. This sequence encodes CASSQNTGANQPQHF. The chain is built from TRBV5-1 and TRBJ1-5; 7 bases fit TRBD1. Germline V gene data show CDR1 as SGHRS and CDR2 as YFSETQ. CDR3 length: 15 residues. Trimming at V came to 4 bases and at J to 3 bases, leaving 7 bases not matched to a gene.

V and J are TRBV11-2 and TRBJ2-1, with no clear D. Trimming left V 1 base short and J 0 bases short, with 10 bases between. Germline CDR1 reads SGHAT; CDR2 reads FQNNGV. The CDR3 extends over 16 amino acids. The DNA for the CDR3 is TGTGCCAGCAGCTTAGGAACTTATAGCTCCTACAATGAGCAGTTCTTC. The encoded protein is CASSLGTYSSYNEQFF.

This sequence joins TRBV20-1 and TRBJ2-5, with D possibly being TRBD1 (5 bases). The ends were cut back, 6 bases at V and 5 bases at J, with 10 bases in the middle. The CDR3 has 11 amino acids. Per the germline V gene, CDR1 is DFQATT and CDR2 is SNEGSKA (reference sequence). The DNA of the CDR3 is TGCAGTGCCCAGGGTGAGGAGACCCAGTACTTC. Residues: CSAQGEETQYF.

The V and J genes are TRBV2 and TRBJ1-1; a possible D gene is TRBD1 (6 bases). Germline values: CDR1 SNHLY, CDR2 FYNNEI. Trimming pared 6 bases from V and 1 base from J, leaving 12 bases between. This CDR3 comprises 14 residues. CDR3 nucleotide sequence: TGTGCCAGCAGGAGAGGACAGCCGAACACTGAAGCTTTCTTT. It specifies CASRRGQPNTEAFF.

The chain combines TRBV19 with TRBJ1-4; a possible D gene is TRBD1 (5 bases). V dropped 3 bases and J dropped 4 bases, with 12 bases sitting between them. The germline gives CDR1 LNHDA, CDR2 SQIVND (reference sequence). The CDR3 is 15 amino acids. CDR3 sequence reads: CASSMEGSGNEKLFF. The DNA of the CDR3 is TGTGCCAGTAGTATGGAGGGGAGTGGTAATGAAAAACTGTTTTTT.

In the case of this clone: This sample also contains other DNA sequences that code for the same CDR3. CDR3 amino acids: CASSLARSSYNEQFF. The CDR3 bases are TGTGCCAGCAGCTTAGCGCGGAGCTCCTACAATGAGCAGTTCTTC. The V and J genes are TRBV7-2 and TRBJ2-1; no firm D call. Germline V gene lookup returns CDR1 SGHTA and CDR2 FQGNSA. There are 15 residues in the CDR3. Trimming took off 0 bases at V and 0 bases at J, with 6 bases between the two ends. The full variable domain, with the rest looked up from reference TRBV7-2 and TRBJ2-1, is GAGVSQSPSNKVTEKGKDVELRCDPISGHTALYWYRQSLGQGLEFLIYFQGNSAPDKSGLPSDRFSAERTGGSVSTLTIQRTQQEDSAVYLCASSLARSSYNEQFFGPGTRLTVL.

The genes are TRBV27 and TRBJ1-1; D uncertain. Germline V lookup: CDR1 MNHEY, CDR2 SMNVEV (reference sequence). This CDR3 region has 15 residues. V lost 3 bases to trimming and J lost 0 bases, with 11 bases between them. DNA of the CDR3: TGTGCCAGCAGTTTCGGACGAACAATGAACACTGAAGCTTTCTTT. Translation: CASSFGRTMNTEAFF.

The chain employs TRBV5-1 and TRBJ2-3; 12 positions match TRBD2. After removal of 3 bases from V and 5 bases from J, the junction contained 7 bases not matched to a gene. The CDR3 has 16 amino acids. Germline V gene data show CDR1 as SGHRS and CDR2 as YFSETQ. The DNA for the CDR3 is TGCGCCAGCAGCTATCAGACTAGCGGGAGCGGAGATACGCAGTATTTT. Encoded protein: CASSYQTSGSGDTQYF.

This clone occurred once. The V call is TRBV5-1, the J call TRBJ2-5, with D tentatively TRBD1 (6 bases). In germline, CDR1 is SGHRS, CDR2 YFSETQ. Trimming removed 4 bases from V and 5 bases from J, with 15 bases in between. This CDR3 is built from 14 residues. Here the CDR3 reads CASSVAKGVETQYF. The CDR3 nucleotides read TGCGCCAGCAGCGTTGCGAAGGGGGTCGAGACCCAGTACTTC.

The chain carries TRBV6-6 and TRBJ1-1, with D perhaps TRBD1 (5 bases). V was clipped by 7 bases and J by 5 bases, with 14 bases between them. Germline CDR1 reads MNHNY; CDR2 reads SVGAGI (reference sequence). This CDR3 contains 13 residues. The CDR3 region is CASNPQGLTEAFF. The CDR3 bases are TGTGCCAGCAACCCCCAGGGCCTTACTGAAGCTTTCTTT.

This sequence joins TRBV11-2 and TRBJ2-1; weak D call: TRBD2 (5 bases). Germline V gene sequence: CDR1 SGHAT, CDR2 FQNNGV. This CDR3 is 15 amino acids long. V was clipped by 8 bases and J by 0 bases, with 14 bases between them. The CDR3 sequence is CASQKLRGSYNEQFF. DNA of the CDR3: TGTGCCAGCCAAAAGCTCCGGGGCTCCTACAATGAGCAGTTCTTC. Looking up the rest from reference TRBV11-2 and TRBJ2-1 gives the full variable domain: EAGVAQSPRYKIIEKRQSVAFWCNPISGHATLYWYQQILGQGPKLLIQFQNNGVVDDSQLPKDRFSAERLKGVDSTLKIQPAKLEDSAVYLCASQKLRGSYNEQFFGPGTRLTVL.